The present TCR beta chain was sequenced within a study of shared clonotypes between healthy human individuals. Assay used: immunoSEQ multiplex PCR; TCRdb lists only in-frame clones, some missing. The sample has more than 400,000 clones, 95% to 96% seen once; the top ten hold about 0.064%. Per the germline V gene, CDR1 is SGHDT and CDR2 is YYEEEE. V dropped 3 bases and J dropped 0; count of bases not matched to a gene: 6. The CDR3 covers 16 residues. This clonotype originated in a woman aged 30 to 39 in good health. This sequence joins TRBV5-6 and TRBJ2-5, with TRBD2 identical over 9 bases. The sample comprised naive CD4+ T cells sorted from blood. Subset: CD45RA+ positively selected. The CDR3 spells CASSSLTSGYQETQYF. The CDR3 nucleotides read TGTGCCAGCAGCTCGCTGACTAGCGGATACCAAGAGACCCAGTACTTC.